Following are 15 T cell receptor beta chains from one sample sequenced in a study of blood T cell repertoires in COVID-19. TCRdb's table, derived via immunoSEQ multiplex PCR, lists solely in-frame clones and lacks some. The data hold about 70,000 clones, with approximately 85% observed a single time. What was sequenced was peripheral blood. The receptor source for this set is a man older than 75 with acute or convalescent COVID-19.

Only one count was recorded for this clone. The chain has TRBV5-6 and TRBJ1-4; no reliable D call. The germline V gene has CDR1 SGHDT and CDR2 YYEEEE. The CDR3 sequence is 15 residues long. Trimming took 0 bases from V and 8 from J, leaving 14 bases between them. CDR3 sequence reads: CASSLASSEVEKLFF. The DNA for the CDR3 is TGTGCCAGCAGCTTGGCCAGTTCAGAGGTCGAAAAACTGTTTTTT.

The chain has TRBV11-2 and TRBJ1-2, with 9 bases aligning to TRBD1. This CDR3 comprises 14 residues. Germline V gives CDR1 SGHAT, CDR2 FQNNGV. The V gene end was trimmed by 5 bases and the J gene end by 4 bases; junction bases not matched to a gene: 5. Here the CDR3 reads CASSPGQGGYGYTF. The CDR3 DNA reads TGTGCCAGCAGCCCGGGACAGGGTGGCTATGGCTACACCTTC.

The V gene is TRBV4-1, the J gene TRBJ2-1; 8 positions match TRBD2. Germline V gene lookup returns CDR1 MGHRA and CDR2 YSYEKL. With V trimmed by 0 bases and J by 4 bases, 8 bases remained unmatched. The CDR3 sequence is 17 residues long. In DNA form, the CDR3 reads TGCGCCAGCAGCCAAGAGTCCGGGACTAGGGCATACAATGAGCAGTTCTTC. This codes for CASSQESGTRAYNEQFF.

This clone showed up just once. V is TRBV20-1 and J is TRBJ2-3; 11 nucleotides align to TRBD2. The CDR3 is 17 amino acids. Per germline, CDR1 DFQATT and CDR2 SNEGSKA (reference sequence). Trimming removed 3 bases from V and 0 bases from J; junction bases left unmatched: 8. CDR3 region: CSASEIAGGLSTDTQYF. CDR3 nucleotides: TGCAGTGCTAGTGAAATAGCGGGAGGGTTGAGCACAGATACGCAGTATTTT.

The table lists this clone with a count of one. The chain employs TRBV2 and TRBJ2-7; D gene uncertain. Germline CDR1 and CDR2: SNHLY and FYNNEI. The CDR3 contains 12 residues. V was trimmed by 3 bases and J by 6 bases, leaving 9 bases between them. CDR3 coding DNA: TGTGCCAGCAGTGACCCCCTCCGCGAGCAGTACTTC. As protein: CASSDPLREQYF.

The sample holds one count of this clone. This chain links TRBV7-2 with TRBJ2-3, with 7 bases lining up with TRBD2. This CDR3 has 14 amino acids. Germline V gene data show CDR1 as SGHTA and CDR2 as FQGNSA. V was clipped by 7 bases and J by 12 bases; unmatched bases: 16. The chain's CDR3 is CASTGGSGLGAQYF. The CDR3, as DNA: TGTGCCAGCACGGGGGGATCAGGCTTGGGAGCCCAGTATTTT.

CDR3 DNA sequence: TGTGCCAGCAGCTTTCTAAACACTGAAGCTTTCTTT. It codes for CASSFLNTEAFF. The chain recombines TRBV11-2 with TRBJ1-1; D call uncertain. CDR3 size: 12 residues. Trimming took 3 bases from V and 2 from J, leaving 4 bases between them. CDR1 and CDR2 (germline): SGHAT, FQNNGV.

The CDR3 here is CASSQGTSGRRTDTQYF. CDR3 in DNA: TGTGCCAGCAGCCAAGGGACTAGCGGGAGGCGCACAGATACGCAGTATTTT. The V call is TRBV3-1 (or the pseudogene TRBV3-2), the J call TRBJ2-3; TRBD2 matches at 14 bases. From germline, CDR1 is LGHDT and CDR2 YNNKEL (reference sequence). The CDR3 is made up of 17 amino acids. J gave up 1 base and V 1 base, and 1 base lay outside the gene matches.

This clone was seen a handful of times. The J gene is TRBJ1-2, the V gene TRBV11-3; no clear D. The CDR3 has 13 residues. The V end was cut by 1 base, the J end by 6 bases, with 9 bases between. Germline V gene data show CDR1 as SGHNT and CDR2 as YENEEA. CDR3 loop: CASSLGPRDGYTF. In DNA, the CDR3 is TGTGCCAGCAGCTTAGGCCCACGGGATGGCTACACCTTC.

J is TRBJ1-1 and V is TRBV7-8; no reliable D call. CDR1 and CDR2 from the germline V gene are SGHVS and FQNEAQ. The CDR3 is 13 amino acids. The V and J ends lost 2 bases and 1 base respectively, with 5 bases between them. The CDR3 nucleotides are TGTGCCAGCAGCTTAAGCCGGAACACTGAAGCTTTCTTT. Its translation is CASSLSRNTEAFF. Based on the CDR3 plus reference TRBV7-8 and TRBJ1-1, the full variable domain is GAGVSQSPRYKVAKRGQDVALRCDPISGHVSLFWYQQALGQGPEFLTYFQNEAQLDKSGLPSDRFFAERPEGSVSTLKIQRTQQEDSAVYLCASSLSRNTEAFFGQGTRLTVV.

This chain links TRBV30 with TRBJ1-1, with a possible D match to TRBD1 (5 bases). The germline V gene encodes CDR1 GTSNPN and CDR2 SVGIG (reference sequence). The CDR3 loop spans 17 amino acids. Trimming stripped 2 bases from V and 0 bases from J, with 19 bases between. As DNA, the CDR3 is TGTGCCTGGAGTTCTCTGGGAAGGGGTCTTATGAACACTGAAGCTTTCTTT. This gives the protein CAWSSLGRGLMNTEAFF.

The chain carries TRBV24-1 and TRBJ1-1; TRBD1 is a possible D gene (6 bases). This CDR3 has 13 residues. The V end lost 4 bases, the J end lost 11 bases, and 16 bases lay between the germline ends. Germline values: CDR1 KGHDR, CDR2 SFDVKD. The CDR3 DNA is TGTGCCACCAGTGACGGAACAGACAGGCGGGCTTTCTTT. Its translation: CATSDGTDRRAFF.

In nucleotides, the CDR3 is TGTGCCAGTAGTATAGCGGGAGAACTTACCTACGAGCAGTACTTC. Encoded protein: CASSIAGELTYEQYF. This chain links TRBV19 with TRBJ2-7; weak D call: TRBD2 (6 bases). V gave up 1 base and J gave up 2 bases, with 12 bases separating them. The CDR3 contains 15 residues. From germline, CDR1 is LNHDA and CDR2 SQIVND (reference sequence).

The rearrangement joins TRBV11-3 to TRBJ2-1; 12 nucleotides match TRBD2. V was clipped by 0 bases and J by 6 bases; unmatched bases: 3. From germline, CDR1 is SGHNT and CDR2 YENEEA. The length of the CDR3 is 16 residues. CDR3 sequence reads: CASSLEGTSGRNEQFF. The CDR3 region has the DNA TGTGCCAGCAGCTTAGAGGGGACTAGCGGGCGCAATGAGCAGTTCTTC.

CDR3 DNA sequence: TGCAGCGTTGAGGGACAGGGGCGCGGCTACACCTTC. As protein: CSVEGQGRGYTF. The chain is built from TRBV29-1 and TRBJ1-2; 10 bases are a match to TRBD1. J gave up 8 bases and V 3 bases, and 3 bases lay outside the gene matches. The CDR3 runs to 12 residues. CDR1 and CDR2 from the germline V gene are SQVTM and ANQGSEA.